The entry below describes one T cell receptor (beta chain). Authors' processing steps: Amplification of reference gene primers provided the estimated nucleated cell counts. Clones were read by immunoSEQ multiplex PCR, and TCRdb kept only the in-frame ones, dropping some. V and J calls and clone size follow that table, whereas D and trimming were derived from the DNA. The table shows fewer than 200,000 clones, with roughly 70% occurring only once. Trimming removed 0 bases at V and 3 bases at J, with 11 bases between. CDR3 size: 16 residues. Germline loops: CDR1 MNHNS, CDR2 SASEGT. These data belong to a study of blood T cell repertoires in COVID-19. For the study at large: Samples came from the United States, Italy and Spain, spanning acute and convalescent COVID-19. T cells, B-cell-depleted T cells, or PBMCs supplied cDNA or gDNA.

The rearrangement joins TRBV6-1 to TRBJ2-2; no firm D call. The TCR comes from a woman of 80 years or more with acute or convalescent COVID-19. The sample was peripheral blood. The CDR3, as DNA: TGTGCCAGCAGTGAAGCGATGCGGAGATACACCGGGGAGCTGTTTTTT. It specifies CASSEAMRRYTGELFF.